The subject of this entry is one TCR beta chain. The table came from immunoSEQ multiplex PCR; TCRdb's copy has only in-frame clones and leaves some out. The table shows 100,000 to 150,000 clones, with 79% occurring only once. This sample is part of a study of blood T cell repertoires in COVID-19. Study-level background: Material from acute and convalescent COVID-19 was sourced from the United States, Italy and Spain.

Deletions cut 9 bases from V and 3 bases from J, with 11 bases between. The germline gives CDR1 LGHDT, CDR2 YNNKEL (reference sequence). This CDR3 is built from 12 residues. The chain joins TRBV3-1 (or the pseudogene TRBV3-2) to TRBJ1-2, with D perhaps matching TRBD1 (6 bases). This TCR derives from a man aged 40-55 years with active or convalescent COVID-19. The specimen sequenced was peripheral blood. The CDR3 DNA reads TGTGCCAGTCAACAGGGAGACTATGGCTACACCTTC. Amino acids: CASQQGDYGYTF.